This T cell receptor (beta chain) was profiled in a study of cytomegalovirus exposure and HLA in healthy donors. The CDR3 extends over 13 amino acids. The V gene's germline CDR1 is MDHEN and CDR2 SYDVKM. V was pared by 5 bases and J by 1 base, with 2 bases of the junction left unmatched. Assay used: immunoSEQ multiplex PCR; TCRdb lists only in-frame clones, some missing. The table shows over 100,000 clones, with around nine tenths occurring only once. General observations from the study: Subsequent analysis found a tendency for first-cohort TCR clusters to co-occur within the 95 to 150 validation repertoires. Generally TCR sequences proved uncommon, though certain public TCRs appeared in numerous donors. 150 to 200 TCR beta chains were listed as cytomegalovirus-associated.

This clone showed up just once. Its target is not known. The donors were part of the roughly 120-subject validation cohort, which stood apart from the approximately 670-subject first cohort. The sample consisted of PBMCs. The sequence was collected from a woman aged 18-29 years in good health and CMV-seronegative. This rearrangement joins TRBV28 to TRBJ2-7, with 7 nucleotides matching TRBD1. CDR3 sequence (DNA): TGTGCCAGCAGTCGGACAGGATCCTACGAGCAGTACTTC. Protein: CASSRTGSYEQYF.